The T cell receptor beta chain under discussion was sequenced for a study of Graves' ophthalmopathy and Graves' hyperthyroidism (dated by TCRdb to 2016 to 2019). General notes on the study: Peripheral blood was collected before any treatment was given, at the time of initial diagnosis. To tell Graves' ophthalmopathy apart from Graves' hyperthyroidism, and to predict which patients would progress to ophthalmopathy, the study relied on TCR beta repertoire signatures. In total, 120 to 150 blood samples were TCR-sequenced: roughly 45 ophthalmopathy, some 75 hyperthyroidism and roughly 17 hyperthyroidism-to-ophthalmopathy patients. To explore V-J signatures that distinguish ophthalmopathy from hyperthyroidism, a discovery set of about a hundred patients was enrolled, made up of 40 to 45 with ophthalmopathy and 57 with stable hyperthyroidism. The independent validation cohort included roughly 19 hyperthyroidism patients plus 17 patients who later progressed from hyperthyroidism to ophthalmopathy. In over 5 hyperthyroidism patients, the T-cell repertoire of thyroid tissue was compared with the T-cell repertoire of blood. Following sampling, methimazole starting at 30 mg daily was administered to hyperthyroidism patients, and high-dose intravenous methylprednisolone was administered to ophthalmopathy patients. Broad study findings and their caveats: In validation, the model predicted ophthalmopathy progression with more than 55% sensitivity and about 77% specificity; 12 predicted patients were CT-confirmed with GO in a median of about 6.1 months. No statistical method was used to set the sample size in advance, and the investigators knew which group each participant was assigned to. Most expanded thyroid clonotypes with frequency above 0.001 were also detected in blood, suggesting blood repertoires may reflect the thyroid immune response. The 13-signature model separated ophthalmopathy from stable hyperthyroidism with approximately 88% sensitivity and about 81% specificity in cross-validation, and 80%/75% in the test set.

TCR beta CDR3 regions were amplified from RNA transcripts for repertoire sequencing. The first round was an RT-PCR using HTBI primers with the Qiagen OneStep RT-PCR kit, and this first round was followed by a second-round multiplex PCR, then size selection and purification. Libraries were sequenced on an Illumina HiSeq2000 using paired-end 100 bp reads. On the study's bioinformatics: SOAPnuke was used to process the reads, removing any read that contained adapters or uncalled bases, had a mean Phred below 15, or lacked an exact match to the constant primer or identifier. COPE v1.2.5 was used to merge the high-quality paired reads. Each unique nucleotide sequence was treated as a clonotype, and MiTCR v1.1 was used to align the clonotypes to the IMGT TRB V, D and J references. The analysis was limited to V-J combinations with a frequency above 0.0001, which together covered approximately 99% of repertoires. A TCR clonal expansion and chaos score per V-J combination was defined as the ratio of F50 clonal expansion to chaos observed in the TCRdist matrix. Welch's t-statistics and random forest were used to reduce features to about 14 V-J combinations, which were fed into a naive Bayes classifier. Thyroid-blood repertoire similarity was quantified with the Morisita-Horn index. TCRdb reanalyzed the raw reads on its own, using fastp at Q25 for trimming and MiXCR for clone calling, and kept in-frame beta chains. Each entry is one CDR3 protein sequence, shown with its most common DNA and genes. The V and J calls here are based on TCRdb, not the publication. The sample contains around 670,000 distinct CDR3 sequences, 40% of them found a single time. Roughly 46% of the sample is in the top ten clones.

In this sample, this clonotype turned up a few times. Its antigen has not been determined. No much larger clonotype is one base removed from it; base qualities were not supplied. V and J lose 2 bases and 3 bases, and a span of 11 bases separates them. The CDR3 sequence holds 14 residues, the cysteine and phenylalanine included. The read is trimmed to its CDR3 DNA, 42 bases read in frame from base 1. CDR1 and CDR2 were assigned from the germline V gene (reference sequence) as SEHNR and FQNEAQ. Ophthalmopathy patients had moderately to severely active disease, Clinical Activity Score of at least 3, NOSPECS grade of at least 4, and disease duration under 3 months. Patients were excluded if they had other autoimmune diseases, uncontrolled infections, pregnancy or lactation. Diagnosis relied on clinical symptoms, serum thyroxine, TRAb, thyroid ultrasound and orbital computed tomography. Ficoll-Paque density gradient centrifugation was used to isolate PBMCs from 8 to 10 ml of fresh peripheral blood. Trizol reagent was used to extract the total RNA, and its quality was then checked on an Agilent 2100 Bioanalyzer.

The sequence came from an adult man with Graves' ophthalmopathy. Sequenced material: peripheral blood. The chain employs TRBV7-9 and TRBJ2-7, with TRBD1 tentatively as D gene (5 bases match). This receptor carries the CDR3 CASSLSRGHYEQYF. At the DNA level, the sequence is TGTGCCAGCAGCTTATCTAGGGGTCACTACGAGCAGTACTTC.